This T cell receptor beta chain was sequenced during a study of PD-1 blockade in mismatch repair-deficient tumors. PCR or immunohistochemistry showed mismatch repair deficiency in every enrolled patient. Three pembrolizumab responders had their TCRs sequenced. TCRdb keeps only in-frame clones here, not all; method: immunoSEQ multiplex PCR. This sample has approximately 38,000 clones, with approximately 81% found just once. Whole-study results and caveats: Rapid post-treatment expansion, then contraction, generally preceding radiologic response, marked tumor-resident clones.

The CDR3 sequence is 15 residues long. The germline gives CDR1 SSHAT, CDR2 FNYEAQ (reference sequence). A note on this clone: Its target is not known. At one end, the junction sequence differs from germline, possibly due to a read error.

This sequence was found in an adult with mismatch repair-deficient cancer. The input for sequencing was peripheral blood, taken 75 to 85 weeks after starting pembrolizumab. This chain connects TRBV7-7 to TRBJ2-5, with 9 bases that match TRBD1. CDR3 DNA sequence: TGTGCTAGCAGCCCAAACAGGGGGCACCAAGAGACCCAGTACTTC. Its protein is CASSPNRGHQETQYF.